These 9 T cell receptor beta chains originate from one sample sequenced in a study of shared clonotypes between healthy human individuals. The protocol was immunoSEQ multiplex PCR, while the TCRdb copy is restricted to in-frame clones and leaves out a portion. Of a few million clones listed, over 85% are singletons. Sequencing was done on a sample of naive CD4+ T cells sorted from blood. Subset specified: CD45RA+ positively selected. These TCRs come from a man younger than 35 in good health.

The chain links TRBV11-2 to TRBJ1-1; D is possibly TRBD1 (6 bases). V dropped 3 bases and J dropped 1 base, with 15 bases sitting between them. From germline, CDR1 is SGHAT and CDR2 FQNNGV. The CDR3 length is 16 residues. The CDR3, as DNA: TGTGCCAGCAGCTTTATCCACAGGGAAGGGAACACTGAAGCTTTCTTT. Translated: CASSFIHREGNTEAFF.

V usage is TRBV30 and J usage is TRBJ2-1, with 12 positions matching TRBD2. V was clipped by 1 base and J by 2 bases; unmatched bases: 12. The germline gives CDR1 GTSNPN, CDR2 SVGIG (reference sequence). This CDR3 has 19 amino acids. This CDR3 is CAWSAPLAGGVVAYNEQFF. Here the CDR3 DNA reads TGTGCCTGGAGTGCCCCTCTAGCGGGAGGGGTTGTCGCCTACAATGAGCAGTTCTTC.

The chain joins TRBV7-2 to TRBJ2-3; possibly TRBD2 for D (5 bases). The V and J ends lost 2 bases and 2 bases respectively, with 14 bases between them. This CDR3 is built from 16 residues. Germline CDR1 reads SGHTA; CDR2 reads FQGNSA. CDR3 nucleotide sequence: TGTGCCAGCAGCTTAAGGCCTAACGGGAACACAGATACGCAGTATTTT. Amino acids: CASSLRPNGNTDTQYF.

V is TRBV5-1 and J is TRBJ1-3; D remains ambiguous. The germline gives CDR1 SGHRS, CDR2 YFSETQ. The CDR3 runs to 13 residues. V was shortened by 6 bases and J by 0 bases, with 7 bases between the two germline ends. The CDR3 DNA is TGCGCCAGCAAGCCCTCCTCTGGAAACACCATATATTTT. It translates to CASKPSSGNTIYF. Filled out from reference TRBV5-1 and TRBJ1-3, the complete variable domain reads KAGVTQTPRYLIKTRGQQVTLSCSPISGHRSVSWYQQTPGQGLQFLFEYFSETQRNKGNFPGRFSGRQFSNSRSEMNVSTLELGDSALYLCASKPSSGNTIYFGEGSWLTVV.

About this clone itself: Different DNA sequences within this sample yield the same CDR3. V gene TRBV7-2 combines with J gene TRBJ2-3; 7 bases map to TRBD1. The CDR3 totals 14 residues. Germline trimming cut 3 bases from V and 2 bases from J; bases unmatched to any gene: 2. CDR1 is SGHTA and CDR2 is FQGNSA in the germline V gene. In DNA, the CDR3 is TGTGCCAGCAGCTTGGGACAGTTCACAGATACGCAGTATTTT. Translated: CASSLGQFTDTQYF.

This chain links TRBV21-1 with TRBJ2-7. TRBV21-1 is a pseudogene. The CDR3 length is 13 residues. CDR3 nucleotides: TGTGCCAGCAGCAAGGATTACACCTACGAGCAGTACTTC. This gives the protein CASSKDYTYEQYF.

The rearrangement joins TRBV6-1 to TRBJ2-1; D may correspond to TRBD1 or TRBD2 (5 bases each). The germline gives CDR1 MNHNS, CDR2 SASEGT. Trimming cost V 7 bases and J 2 bases, with 15 bases left between them. The CDR3 contains 15 residues. CDR3 loop: CASIPAGTAYNEQFF. The CDR3 DNA is TGTGCCAGCATCCCTGCAGGGACGGCCTACAATGAGCAGTTCTTC.

The genes are TRBV30 and TRBJ1-5; D gene uncertain. The germline V gene encodes CDR1 GTSNPN and CDR2 SVGIG (reference sequence). CDR3 size: 11 residues. V lost 7 bases to trimming and J lost 4 bases, with 8 bases between them. The CDR3 loop reads CAFGENQPQHF. Here the CDR3 DNA reads TGTGCCTTTGGGGAGAATCAGCCCCAGCATTTT. Full variable domain (remainder filled in from reference TRBV30 and TRBJ1-5): SQTIHQWPATLVQPVGSPLSLECTVEGTSNPNLYWYRQAAGRGLQLLFYSVGIGQISSEVPQNLSASRPQDRQFILSSKKLLLSDSGFYLCAFGENQPQHFGDGTRLSIL.

The genes are TRBV11-3 and TRBJ2-2; a possible D gene is TRBD1 (5 bases). V was cut by 5 bases and J by 0 bases, with 7 bases left in between. Germline CDR1 reads SGHNT; CDR2 reads YENEEA. The CDR3 sequence is 14 residues long. The CDR3 nucleotides read TGTGCCAGCAGCGACAGATCGAACACCGGGGAGCTGTTTTTT. This encodes CASSDRSNTGELFF.